The text below deals with one T cell receptor (beta chain). This sample's treatment: 15 to 20 received Ad26.COV2.S at low or high dose, single or two shots; about five received placebo; per-sample allocation not given. The samples date from day 63 after the first vaccine or placebo injection. This record belongs to a study of Ad26.COV2.S vaccination and SARS-CoV-2 variants. The repertoire was sequenced with immunoSEQ multiplex PCR; TCRdb's copy has only in-frame clones and lacks some. The sample holds about 440,000 clones, around 90% seen once. Germline CDR1 is MDHEN and CDR2 is SYDVKM. V dropped 1 base and J dropped 0 bases, with 14 bases sitting between them. CDR3 length equals 17 residues.

Specimen: peripheral blood, collected in a trial of Ad26.COV2.S vaccine versus placebo. The V gene is TRBV28, the J gene TRBJ2-3, with D maybe TRBD1 (5 bases). This receptor was identified in a person between 18 and 59 years old who received the Ad26.COV2.S COVID-19 vaccine or a placebo. The CDR3 reads CASSLSDDSLSTDTQYF. CDR3 DNA sequence: TGTGCCAGCAGTTTATCCGATGACAGTCTGAGCACAGATACGCAGTATTTT.